Below, 27 T cell receptor beta chains from the same sample are listed, as sequenced in a study of blood T cell repertoires in COVID-19. TCRdb's copy holds only in-frame clones and misses some; the assay was immunoSEQ multiplex PCR. The data contain over 30,000 clones, over 70% of them singletons. The sequenced sample consisted of peripheral blood. These receptors all stem from an elderly man with active or convalescent COVID-19.

V and J are TRBV5-1 and TRBJ2-3, with TRBD2 matching over 9 bases. V was pared by 3 bases and J by 6 bases, with 11 bases of the junction left unmatched. Germline CDR1 SGHRS, CDR2 YFSETQ. The CDR3 consists of 16 residues. CDR3 DNA sequence: TGCGCCAGCAGCTCCCTGGCTAGCGGGGTGGTGGATACGCAGTATTTT. Translation: CASSSLASGVVDTQYF.

The CDR3 region is CASSHSPSGSGSDEQFF. Here the CDR3 DNA reads TGTGCCAGCAGTCACTCGCCCTCGGGTAGCGGGAGTGATGAGCAGTTCTTC. J is TRBJ2-1 and V is TRBV27; 9 positions agree with TRBD2. V lost 5 bases to trimming and J lost 8 bases; unmatched junction nucleotides: 16. Germline assignment: CDR1 MNHEY and CDR2 SMNVEV (reference sequence). This CDR3 contains 17 residues.

CDR3 nucleotides: TGTGCCAGCAGCGCCGGGACAGGGCGTACTGAAGCTTTCTTT. Translating it yields CASSAGTGRTEAFF. This chain uses TRBV6-5 with TRBJ1-1; 9 bases match TRBD1. CDR3 length equals 14 residues. Trimming removed 6 bases from V and 5 bases from J; junction bases left unmatched: 7. CDR1 is MNHEY, CDR2 SVGAGI, per germline.

The CDR3 region is CASSRSGVYGYTF. The CDR3 region has the DNA TGCGCCAGCAGCCGGAGCGGCGTCTATGGCTACACCTTC. The chain carries TRBV4-3 and TRBJ1-2; no definite D call. The germline V gene has CDR1 LGHNA and CDR2 YSLEER. The CDR3 sequence is 13 residues long. V lost 4 bases to trimming and J lost 4 bases, with 10 bases between them.

This chain links TRBV7-9 with TRBJ1-5; 10 bases line up with TRBD1. Trimming at V came to 5 bases and at J to 6 bases, leaving 4 bases not matched to a gene. Per germline, CDR1 SEHNR and CDR2 FQNEAQ (reference sequence). This CDR3 is built from 14 residues. The CDR3 loop is CASSPDRGTQPQHF. CDR3 in DNA: TGTGCCAGCAGCCCGGACAGGGGGACTCAGCCCCAGCATTTT.

The V and J genes are TRBV4-3 and TRBJ2-1; D might be TRBD1 (6 bases). From germline, CDR1 is LGHNA and CDR2 YSLEER. This CDR3 has 14 residues. Trimming shortened V by 1 base and J by 9 bases, and 13 bases separated the two germline ends. Written as DNA, the CDR3 is TGCGCCAGCAGCCAAGCCGGGGACAATGTTGAGCAGTTCTTC. It translates to CASSQAGDNVEQFF.

This clone was seen more than once but under ten times. The chain joins TRBV7-2 to TRBJ1-1, with a weak D call TRBD1 (6 bases). V dropped 2 bases and J dropped 4 bases, with 11 bases sitting between them. CDR3 length: 14 residues. Germline CDR1 is SGHTA and CDR2 is FQGNSA. CDR3 loop: CASSLHQGRTEAFF. The CDR3 nucleotides read TGTGCCAGCAGCTTACACCAGGGGCGCACTGAAGCTTTCTTT.

The rearrangement uses TRBV11-3 and TRBJ2-4; a possible D gene is TRBD2 (6 bases). This CDR3 is 18 amino acids long. With 1 base removed from V and 0 bases from J, the gap between germline ends came to 16 bases. Looked up from germline, CDR1 is SGHNT and CDR2 is YENEEA. The CDR3 is CASSLGLPGTLAKNIQYF. In nucleotides, the CDR3 is TGTGCCAGCAGCTTAGGCTTACCGGGGACTTTAGCCAAAAACATTCAGTACTTC.

The rearrangement links TRBV19 to TRBJ2-3, with 12 positions matching TRBD2. J was trimmed by 6 bases and V by 3 bases; bases with no gene match: 10. The CDR3 loop spans 17 amino acids. CDR1 is LNHDA, CDR2 SQIVND, per germline (reference sequence). CDR3 region: CASSMTASGGDVDTQYF. The CDR3 DNA sequence: TGTGCCAGTAGTATGACGGCTAGCGGGGGGGATGTGGATACGCAGTATTTT.

The V and J genes are TRBV5-6 and TRBJ1-3; 9 bases map to TRBD1. CDR1 and CDR2 from the germline V gene are SGHDT and YYEEEE. The junction had 8 bases not matched to a gene; V was cut back by 0 bases and J by 4 bases. CDR3 length: 17 residues. The CDR3 sequence: CASSLDHRDRGGNTIYF. As DNA, the CDR3 is TGTGCCAGCAGCTTGGACCACCGTGACAGGGGGGGAAACACCATATATTTT.

The chain couples TRBV5-5 to TRBJ2-7; D gene ambiguous. CDR1 is SGHKS, CDR2 YYEKEE, per germline (reference sequence). This CDR3 has 17 amino acids. V was cut by 0 bases and J by 0 bases, with 16 bases left in between. CDR3 residues: CASSLASDRGSSYEQYF. The CDR3 DNA follows: TGTGCCAGCAGCTTGGCCAGTGATCGCGGTAGCTCCTACGAGCAGTACTTC.

This chain uses TRBV7-2 with TRBJ2-7; perhaps TRBD1 as D (6 bases). Germline V gene data show CDR1 as SGHTA and CDR2 as FQGNSA. Trimming cost V 2 bases and J 2 bases, with 10 bases left between them. The length of the CDR3 is 14 residues. This CDR3 is CASSLTGKAYEQYF. The CDR3 nucleotides are TGTGCCAGCAGCTTAACAGGGAAGGCCTACGAGCAGTACTTC.

The V and J genes are TRBV10-2 and TRBJ1-5; weak D call: TRBD1 (6 bases). The CDR3 length is 14 residues. The V gene lost 2 bases and the J gene lost 2 bases, with 7 bases spanning the gap. CDR1 is WSHSY, CDR2 SAAADI, per germline. CDR3 protein: CASSEAGGNQPQHF. CDR3 coding DNA: TGCGCCAGCAGTGAGGCAGGGGGCAATCAGCCCCAGCATTTT.

This clone was observed a single time. This chain joins TRBV20-1 and TRBJ1-5; D gene uncertain. V shed 3 bases and J shed 1 base, with 16 bases lying between them. CDR3 length: 16 amino acids. The germline V gene encodes CDR1 DFQATT and CDR2 SNEGSKA (reference sequence). This CDR3 reads CSASIYGTESNQPQHF. CDR3 nucleotides: TGCAGTGCTAGTATCTACGGAACAGAGAGCAATCAGCCCCAGCATTTT.

This clone occurred a few times. The chain recombines TRBV6-5 with TRBJ1-5, with TRBD1 matching over 10 bases. The CDR3 is 16 amino acids. Per germline, CDR1 MNHEY and CDR2 SVGAGI. V trimming: 0 bases; J trimming: 6 bases; junction bases outside the gene matches: 5. DNA of the CDR3: TGTGCCAGCAGTTACTCGGGGACAGGGGACGGTCAGCCCCAGCATTTT. Protein product: CASSYSGTGDGQPQHF.

The chain has TRBV6-2 or TRBV6-3 and TRBJ1-4, with TRBD1 matching 7 bases. The junction had 10 bases not matched to a gene; V was cut back by 6 bases and J by 3 bases. Germline V lookup: CDR1 MNHEY, CDR2 SVGEGT. The CDR3 contains 16 residues. CDR3 loop: CASSNGQARPNEKLFF. The CDR3 DNA follows: TGTGCCAGCAGCAACGGACAGGCTAGGCCTAATGAAAAACTGTTTTTT.

This sequence joins TRBV19 and TRBJ1-2; weak D call: TRBD1 (6 bases). The CDR3 has 15 amino acids. Trimming removed 1 base from V and 8 bases from J, with 17 bases in between. The germline CDR1 and CDR2 sequences are LNHDA and SQIVND (reference sequence). CDR3 in amino acids: CASSIAGQGARGYTF. The CDR3 DNA sequence: TGTGCCAGTAGTATAGCGGGACAAGGGGCGCGAGGCTACACCTTC.

The chain couples TRBV27 to TRBJ2-7; D unresolved. Germline CDR1 is MNHEY and CDR2 is SMNVEV (reference sequence). V was trimmed by 8 bases and J by 0 bases, leaving 14 bases between them. The CDR3 contains 14 residues. In nucleotides, the CDR3 is TGTGCCAGCCAAGAAAACCTCAGCTCCTACGAGCAGTACTTC. This translates into CASQENLSSYEQYF.

CDR3 sequence: CASRGGRTTEAFF. The CDR3, as DNA: TGTGCCAGTCGGGGGGGGAGGACGACTGAAGCTTTCTTT. The chain uses TRBV19 and TRBJ1-1, with D perhaps matching TRBD1 (5 bases). The germline V and J ends were trimmed by 8 bases and 5 bases, with 15 bases remaining between them. The CDR3 is 13 residues long. CDR1 and CDR2 (germline): LNHDA, SQIVND (reference sequence).

The V call is TRBV30, the J call TRBJ2-2; D unclear. This CDR3 is built from 14 residues. Germline values: CDR1 GTSNPN, CDR2 SVGIG (reference sequence). V lost 4 bases to trimming and J lost 4 bases, with 13 bases between them. The CDR3 coding sequence is TGTGCCTGGACAACTCTTATCGGCACCGGGGAGCTGTTTTTT. The encoded protein is CAWTTLIGTGELFF.

Turning to this clone: The junction shows a germline mismatch at one end, possibly a read error. V is TRBV12-3 or TRBV12-4 and J is TRBJ2-5, with TRBD2 identical over 11 bases. CDR3 length: 13 residues. Here the CDR3 reads CASSLAGGETQYF. DNA of the CDR3: TGTGCCAGCAGCTTAGCGGGGGGGGAGACCCAGTACTTC.

The chain employs TRBV12-5 and TRBJ1-1; maybe TRBD1 (6 bases). CDR3 size: 13 residues. The V end lost 4 bases, the J end lost 6 bases, and 12 bases lay between the germline ends. CDR1 and CDR2 from the germline V gene are LGHNT and FRNRAP. Here the CDR3 reads CASGYGQTAEAFF. The CDR3 DNA reads as TGTGCTAGTGGTTACGGACAGACGGCTGAAGCTTTCTTT.

This clone has more than one count but fewer than ten. This sequence joins TRBV6-6 and TRBJ1-1; D perhaps matches TRBD1 (6 bases). V lost 11 bases and J 2 bases, leaving 15 bases between the germline ends. The germline V gene has CDR1 MNHNY and CDR2 SVGAGI (reference sequence). The CDR3 spans 13 residues. The CDR3 nucleotides read TGTGCCGGGAAAGGGGGAATTAACACTGAAGCTTTCTTT. Translation gives CAGKGGINTEAFF.

The gene calls are TRBV6-2 or TRBV6-3 and TRBJ2-3; D may be TRBD2 (5 bases). CDR1 and CDR2 from the germline V gene are MNHEY and SVGEGT. Trimming pared 0 bases from V and 5 bases from J, leaving 18 bases between. This CDR3 has 17 residues. CDR3 in amino acids: CASSYSGVPDPRDTQYF. CDR3 in DNA: TGTGCCAGCAGTTACTCGGGAGTCCCGGACCCGAGAGATACGCAGTATTTT.

The chain carries TRBV6-6 and TRBJ1-1, with TRBD1 matching over 9 bases. This CDR3 comprises 14 residues. Unmatched junction bases numbered 9, after V lost 5 bases and J lost 8 bases. Germline values: CDR1 MNHNY, CDR2 SVGAGI (reference sequence). The CDR3 region is CASSVRDREVEAFF. DNA of the CDR3: TGTGCCAGCAGTGTCCGGGACAGGGAAGTCGAAGCTTTCTTT.

The chain recombines TRBV7-9 with TRBJ2-3, with 9 bases lining up with TRBD1. CDR3 length: 18 amino acids. Germline V gives CDR1 SEHNR, CDR2 FQNEAQ (reference sequence). Germline trimming cut 2 bases from V and 3 bases from J; bases unmatched to any gene: 12. This chain's CDR3 is CASSLSTGTGSLTDTQYF. Here the CDR3 DNA reads TGTGCCAGCAGCTTATCCACCGGGACAGGGTCGTTGACAGATACGCAGTATTTT.

The V gene is TRBV11-3, the J gene TRBJ2-7; 10 bases are shared with TRBD2. Germline-derived CDR1 and CDR2 are SGHNT and YENEEA. This CDR3 is built from 16 residues. Losses at the gene ends were 0 bases for V and 4 bases for J; bases not matched to a gene: 6. The chain's CDR3 is CASSLDGGLAHYEQYF. The CDR3 bases are TGTGCCAGCAGCTTAGATGGGGGACTAGCGCATTACGAGCAGTACTTC.